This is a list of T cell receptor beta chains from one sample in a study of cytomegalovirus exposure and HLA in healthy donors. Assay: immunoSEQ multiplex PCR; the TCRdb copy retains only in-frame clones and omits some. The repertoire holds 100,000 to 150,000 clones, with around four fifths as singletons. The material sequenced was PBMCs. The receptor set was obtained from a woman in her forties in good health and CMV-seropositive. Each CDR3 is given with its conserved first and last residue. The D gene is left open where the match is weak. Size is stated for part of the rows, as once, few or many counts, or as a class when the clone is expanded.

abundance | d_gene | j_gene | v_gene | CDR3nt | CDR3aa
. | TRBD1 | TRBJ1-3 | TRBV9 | TGTGCCAGCAGCGACTTGACAGGGAGAGGAAACACCATATATTTT | CASSDLTGRGNTIYF
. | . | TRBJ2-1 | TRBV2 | TGTGCCAGCTCCCGACAGGGTCGGGAGGGCCAAGGTGAGCAGTTCTTC | CASSRQGREGQGEQFF
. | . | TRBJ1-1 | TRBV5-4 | TGTGCCAGCAGCTTTGACTGGGGAGTCGACACTGAAGCTTTCTTT | CASSFDWGVDTEAFF
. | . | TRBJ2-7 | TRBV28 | TGTGCCAGCAGTTTACTCTCCTACGAGCAGTACTTC | CASSLLSYEQYF
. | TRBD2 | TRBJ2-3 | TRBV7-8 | TGTGCCAGCAGCTTAGAAAGCGGGAGAACGCGAGATACGCAGTATTTT | CASSLESGRTRDTQYF
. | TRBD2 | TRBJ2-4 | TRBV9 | TGTGCCAGCAGCGTCGGGACTAGCGGGAGTTTTGGAGCCAAAAACATTCAGTACTTC | CASSVGTSGSFGAKNIQYF
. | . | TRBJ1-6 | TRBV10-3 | TGTGCCATCAGTTACTCTCTGAGCTCCTATAATTCACCCCTCCACTTT | CAISYSLSSYNSPLHF
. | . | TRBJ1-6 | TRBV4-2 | TGTGCCAGCAGCCAAGATTTTCCAGGCTTTAATTCACCCCTCCACTTT | CASSQDFPGFNSPLHF
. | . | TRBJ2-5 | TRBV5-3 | TGTGCCAGAAGCTTCTTGGACGGGGAAGAGACCCAGTACTTC | CARSFLDGEETQYF
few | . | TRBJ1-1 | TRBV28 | TGTGCCAGCAGGAGAATCATGAACACTGAAGCTTTCTTT | CASRRIMNTEAFF
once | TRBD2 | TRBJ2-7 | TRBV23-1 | TGCGCCAGCAACGGAAGGTGGAGAGGGGACTATAGAAATTACGAGCAGTACTTC | CASNGRWRGDYRNYEQYF
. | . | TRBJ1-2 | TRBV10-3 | TGTGCCATCAGTGCCTCCTCGAGGGATAACTATGGCTACACCTTC | CAISASSRDNYGYTF
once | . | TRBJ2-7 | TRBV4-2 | TGTGCCAGCAGCCAAGATCGCGGGGATGTGTACGAGCAGTACTTC | CASSQDRGDVYEQYF
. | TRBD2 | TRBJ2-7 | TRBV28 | TGTGCCAGCAGTCCGGGGACTAGCGGGAAGTACGAGCAGTACTTC | CASSPGTSGKYEQYF
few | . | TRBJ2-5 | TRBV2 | TGTGCCAGCAGGGTCCAGTACCAAGAGACCCAGTACTTC | CASRVQYQETQYF
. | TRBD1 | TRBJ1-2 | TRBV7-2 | TGTGCCACCATAACCCCGGGACAGACTAACTATGGCTACACCTTC | CATITPGQTNYGYTF
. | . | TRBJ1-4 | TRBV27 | TGTGCCAGCAGTGGGAACGGACAGTCCAGGGGTGAAAAACTGTTTTTT | CASSGNGQSRGEKLFF
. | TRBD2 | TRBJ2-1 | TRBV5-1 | TGCGCCAGCAGTTTTCAGGGTAGCGGGGGCCTCGGCTCCTACAATGAGCAGTTCTTC | CASSFQGSGGLGSYNEQFF
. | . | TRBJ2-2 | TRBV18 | TGTGCCAGCTCACCCCCCAGGACTAACACCGGGGAGCTGTTTTTT | CASSPPRTNTGELFF
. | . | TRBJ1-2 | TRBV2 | TGTGCCAGCAGTGTAACAGGGAATGGCTATGGCTACACCTTC | CASSVTGNGYGYTF
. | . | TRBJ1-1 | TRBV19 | TGTGCCAGTAGTACTCAGGGAAGGACTGAAGCTTTCTTT | CASSTQGRTEAFF
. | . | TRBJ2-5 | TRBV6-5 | TGTGCCAGCAGTGTCTGGAGGTCGAACCAAGAGACCCAGTACTTC | CASSVWRSNQETQYF
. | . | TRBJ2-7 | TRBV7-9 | TGTGCCAGCAGCTTACAGAACTCCTACGAGCAGTACTTC | CASSLQNSYEQYF
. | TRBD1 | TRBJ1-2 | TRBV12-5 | TGTGCTAGTGGTTTCGGACAGGGGGGGGGCTATGGCTACACCTTC | CASGFGQGGGYGYTF
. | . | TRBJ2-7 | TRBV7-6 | TGTGCCAGCAGCTACGGGGGAGTGTCCTACGAGCAGTACTTC | CASSYGGVSYEQYF
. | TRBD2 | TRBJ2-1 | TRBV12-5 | TGTGCTAGTAAAAACAGCGGGAGCTACAATGAGCAGTTCTTC | CASKNSGSYNEQFF
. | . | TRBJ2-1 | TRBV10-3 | TGTGCCATCAAATCAGGGCCGAGCTCCTACAATGAGCAGTTCTTC | CAIKSGPSSYNEQFF
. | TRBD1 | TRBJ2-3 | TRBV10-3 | TGTGCCATCAGTGAGTGGGACAGGGCCACAGATACGCAGTATTTT | CAISEWDRATDTQYF
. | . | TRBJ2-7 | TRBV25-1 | TGTGCTGCGGGAAACGAGCAGTACTTC | CAAGNEQYF
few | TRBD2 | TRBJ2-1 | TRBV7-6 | TGTGCCAGCAGCTTAGTCACGGGGCAAGCGGGAGATGAGCAGTTCTTC | CASSLVTGQAGDEQFF
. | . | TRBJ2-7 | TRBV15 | TGTGCCACCAGCAGAGGCGGGACGGCTTCCTACGAGCAGTACTTC | CATSRGGTASYEQYF
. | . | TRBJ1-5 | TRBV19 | TGTGCCAGTAGTATAGTAACAGATAGCAATCAGCCCCAGCATTTT | CASSIVTDSNQPQHF
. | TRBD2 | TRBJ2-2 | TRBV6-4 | TGTGCCAGCAGTGACTCAACAGCGGGAGCGCACACCGGGGAGCTGTTTTTT | CASSDSTAGAHTGELFF
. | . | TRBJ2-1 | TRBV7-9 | TGTGCCAGCAGCCAAAACAATGAGCAGTTCTTC | CASSQNNEQFF
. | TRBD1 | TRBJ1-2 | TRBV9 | TGTGCCAGCAGCGTGGGGGGGACAGGCTGGGGCTACACCTTC | CASSVGGTGWGYTF
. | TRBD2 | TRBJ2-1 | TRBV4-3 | TGCGCCAGCAGCCAGGATCCCGGGAGGACCTACAATGAGCAGTTCTTC | CASSQDPGRTYNEQFF
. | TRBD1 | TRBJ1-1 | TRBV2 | TGTGCCAGCAGCGAGGGACAGAAGAACACTGAAGCTTTCTTT | CASSEGQKNTEAFF
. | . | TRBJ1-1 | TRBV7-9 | TGTTCCAGCAGCTTAGCGGGCGGCGGGGGCACTGAAGCTTTCTTT | CSSSLAGGGGTEAFF
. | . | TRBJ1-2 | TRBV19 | TGTGCCAGTAGTCCGGGGGGAAGCGGCTACACCTTC | CASSPGGSGYTF
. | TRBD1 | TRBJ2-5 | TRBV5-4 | TGTGCCAGCAGCTTGGACAGGGGAGTAGAGACCCAGTACTTC | CASSLDRGVETQYF
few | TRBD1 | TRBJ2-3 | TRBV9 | TGTGCCAGCAGCGGACAGGGGGCTATCGCAGATACGCAGTATTTT | CASSGQGAIADTQYF
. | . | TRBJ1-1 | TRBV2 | TGTGCCAGCAGTCCATTGGGAGGGACTGAAGCTTTCTTT | CASSPLGGTEAFF
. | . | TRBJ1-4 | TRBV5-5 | TGTGCCAGCAGCTCGCGGGGGATGACTAATGAAAAACTGTTTTTT | CASSSRGMTNEKLFF
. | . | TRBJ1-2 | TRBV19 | TGTGCCAGTAGTATCCCGGGAGCTAGCAATAACTATGGCTACACCTTC | CASSIPGASNNYGYTF
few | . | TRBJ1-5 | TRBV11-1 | TGTGCCAGCCTACAGGTCTCCCTCAATCAGCCCCAGCATTTT | CASLQVSLNQPQHF
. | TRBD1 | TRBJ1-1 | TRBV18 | TGTGCCAGCTCACTAAGACAGGGTCCCACTGAAGCTTTCTTT | CASSLRQGPTEAFF
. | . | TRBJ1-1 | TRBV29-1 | TGCAGCGCCAGGAGCGGGGCTGAAGCTTTCTTT | CSARSGAEAFF
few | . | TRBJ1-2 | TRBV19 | TGTGCCAGTACGACGAGGGATGCCTACTATGGCTACACCTTC | CASTTRDAYYGYTF
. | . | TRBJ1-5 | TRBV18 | TGTGCCAGCTCACCGGAGGGGGGGGACCAGCCCCAGCATTTT | CASSPEGGDQPQHF